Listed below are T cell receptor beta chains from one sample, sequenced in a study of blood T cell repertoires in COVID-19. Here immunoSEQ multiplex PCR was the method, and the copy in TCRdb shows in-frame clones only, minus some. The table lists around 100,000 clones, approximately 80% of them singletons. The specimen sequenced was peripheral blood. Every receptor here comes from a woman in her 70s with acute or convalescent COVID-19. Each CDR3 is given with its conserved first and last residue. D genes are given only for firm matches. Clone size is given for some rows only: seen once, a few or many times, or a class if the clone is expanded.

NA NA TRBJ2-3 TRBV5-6 TGTGCCAGCAGGATGACTTATAGCACAGATACGCAGTATTTT CASRMTYSTDTQYF
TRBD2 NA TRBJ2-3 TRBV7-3 TGTGCCAGCAGCCCCGTTGGTAGCGGGGGGACGCAGTATTTT CASSPVGSGGTQYF
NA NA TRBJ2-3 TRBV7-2 TGTGCCAGCAGTTTCTTAAGCACAGATACGCAGTATTTT CASSFLSTDTQYF
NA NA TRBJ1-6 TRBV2 TGTGCCAGCGCCCGAGGTTGGGAGACTAAGGCTCTCCTCCACTTT CASARGWETKALLHF
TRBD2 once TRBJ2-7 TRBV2 TGTGCCAGCAGGCCAGGGCTAGCGGGCCCCTACGAGCAGTACTTC CASRPGLAGPYEQYF
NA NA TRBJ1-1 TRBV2 TGTGCCAGCAGGGAACAGGGTAGTGGTTACACTGAAGCTTTCTTT CASREQGSGYTEAFF
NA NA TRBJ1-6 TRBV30 TGTGCCTGGAGTAGGGGTAAACCGAATTCACCCCTCCACTTT CAWSRGKPNSPLHF
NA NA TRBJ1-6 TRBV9 TGTGCCAGCAGCGTAGAGAGTGAGTCACCCCTCCACTTT CASSVESESPLHF
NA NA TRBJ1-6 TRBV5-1 TGCGCCAGCACAGGACAGCCTGATTCACCCCTCCACTTT CASTGQPDSPLHF
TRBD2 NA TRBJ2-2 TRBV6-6 TGTGCCAGCAGTCTCGAGCGGGACGGCACCGGGGAGCTGTTTTTT CASSLERDGTGELFF
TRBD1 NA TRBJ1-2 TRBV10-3 TGTGCCATCAGTGAAAGACAGGGGCAGAGTGGCTACACCTTC CAISERQGQSGYTF
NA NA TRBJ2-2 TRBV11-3 TGTGCCAGCAGCCAGAGGCGCGGGAACACCGGGGAGCTGTTTTTT CASSQRRGNTGELFF
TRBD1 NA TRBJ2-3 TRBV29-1 TGCAGCAAACGGGACAGTGGCGATACGCAGTATTTT CSKRDSGDTQYF
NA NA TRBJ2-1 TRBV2 TGTGCCAGAAGTAGCGGGACAGGGGAGCAGTTCTTC CARSSGTGEQFF
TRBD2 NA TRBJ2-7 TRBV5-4 TGTGCCAGCAGCTCGGGACTAGCGGGTGGCGAGCAGTACTTC CASSSGLAGGEQYF
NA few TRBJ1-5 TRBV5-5 TGTGCCAGCAGCTTAAGAGGGGGAAATCAGCCCCAGCATTTT CASSLRGGNQPQHF
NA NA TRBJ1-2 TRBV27 TGTGCCAGCAGTTTATCTCTACCTTCGTTGAACTATGGCTACACCTTC CASSLSLPSLNYGYTF
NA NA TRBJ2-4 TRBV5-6 TGTGCCAGCAGCACGACGACAGGAGACAACATTCAGTACTTC CASSTTTGDNIQYF
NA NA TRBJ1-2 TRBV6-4 TGTGCCAGCAGTTCGAACGGTATAGATGGCTACACCTTC CASSSNGIDGYTF
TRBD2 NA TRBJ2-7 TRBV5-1 TGCGCCAGCAGCATCGGGACTAGCGGGAGTGTTGGCGAGCAGTACTTC CASSIGTSGSVGEQYF
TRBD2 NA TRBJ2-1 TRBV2 TGTGCCAGCAGTGAACTCCGCGGGGGGTACAATGAGCAGTTCTTC CASSELRGGYNEQFF
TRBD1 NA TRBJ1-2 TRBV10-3 TGTGCCATCAGTGAAGGGACAGTAGGCGGCTACACCTTC CAISEGTVGGYTF
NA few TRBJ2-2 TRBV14 TGTGCCAGCAGCCAAGATAAGTCACTAGCTCGGGGATCCGGGGAGCTGTTTTTT CASSQDKSLARGSGELFF
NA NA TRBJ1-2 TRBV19 TGTGCCAGCTCGGACGGTCGATGGAGGTACACCTTC CASSDGRWRYTF
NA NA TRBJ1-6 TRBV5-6 TGTGCCAGCAGCTTTGAGAGCGCGTATAATTCACCCCTCCACTTT CASSFESAYNSPLHF
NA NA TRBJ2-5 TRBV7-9 TGTGCCAGCAGCCCCATCGGGGCAGGGGCTATCCAAGAGACCCAGTACTTC CASSPIGAGAIQETQYF
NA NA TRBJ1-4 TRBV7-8 TGTGCCAGCAGCTTAGCCAGGGATGAAAAACTGTTTTTT CASSLARDEKLFF
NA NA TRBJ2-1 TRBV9 TGTGCCAGCAGCCCCAGGGGCCCCTCCTACAATGAGCAGTTCTTC CASSPRGPSYNEQFF
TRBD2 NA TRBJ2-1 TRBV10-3 TGTGCCATCAGTGGGGCTCTAGCGGGGTCAAGCAATGAGCAGTTCTTC CAISGALAGSSNEQFF
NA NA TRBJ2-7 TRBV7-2 TGTGCCAGCAGCTTTTTACGGGGAAGAAGCGAGCAGTACTTC CASSFLRGRSEQYF
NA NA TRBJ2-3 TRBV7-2 TGTGCCAGCACCAACACAGATACGCAGTATTTT CASTNTDTQYF
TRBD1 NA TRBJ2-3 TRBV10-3 TGTGCCATCAGTGAGTCACGACAGGGGGCAACAGATACGCAGTATTTT CAISESRQGATDTQYF
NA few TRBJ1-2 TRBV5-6 TGTGCCAGCAGCCCCCCGAGGAGGGTTGGCTACACCTTC CASSPPRRVGYTF
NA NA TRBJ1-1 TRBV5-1 TGCGCCAGCAGCTTGGCCGACGGCCGAGGGCCTGAAGCTTTCTTT CASSLADGRGPEAFF
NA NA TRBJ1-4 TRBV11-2 TGTGCCAGCAGCCAAAGGGGATCGTTCTCAACTAATGAAAAACTGTTTTTT CASSQRGSFSTNEKLFF